Following are 2 T cell receptor beta chains from one sample sequenced in a study of breast tumors, draining lymph nodes, adjacent tissues. TCRdb itself ran the multiplex PCR reads through MiXCR, one entry per CDR3 protein. Of fewer than 200,000 distinct CDR3 sequences in the sample, around 33% were seen once. Samples came from axillary lymph nodes draining the breast cancer. Sequences were obtained from axillary lymph node tissue. The origin of the receptors is a female donor with breast cancer. Some clones in this sample may be carry-over from other donors' samples.

As for this clonotype: Mismatch with germline at one junction end may stem from a read error. This chain uses TRBV6-5 with TRBJ2-1; 11 positions agree with TRBD2. Germline assignment: CDR1 MNHEY and CDR2 SVGAGI. CDR3 length equals 16 residues. The CDR3 reads CASSHSRTSGHSEQFF. CDR3 nucleotide sequence: TGTGCCAGCAGTCACTCCAGGACTAGCGGGCACAGTGAGCAGTTCTTC.

This clonotype came up many times. This chain links TRBV10-2 with TRBJ2-7; no firm D call. Looked up from germline, CDR1 is WSHSY and CDR2 is SAAADI. The CDR3 runs to 13 residues. Trimming took 3 bases from V and 2 from J, leaving 8 bases between them. CDR3 sequence (DNA): TGCGCCAGCAGTGATCGAGCGACCTACGAGCAGTACTTC. Translated, it gives CASSDRATYEQYF.